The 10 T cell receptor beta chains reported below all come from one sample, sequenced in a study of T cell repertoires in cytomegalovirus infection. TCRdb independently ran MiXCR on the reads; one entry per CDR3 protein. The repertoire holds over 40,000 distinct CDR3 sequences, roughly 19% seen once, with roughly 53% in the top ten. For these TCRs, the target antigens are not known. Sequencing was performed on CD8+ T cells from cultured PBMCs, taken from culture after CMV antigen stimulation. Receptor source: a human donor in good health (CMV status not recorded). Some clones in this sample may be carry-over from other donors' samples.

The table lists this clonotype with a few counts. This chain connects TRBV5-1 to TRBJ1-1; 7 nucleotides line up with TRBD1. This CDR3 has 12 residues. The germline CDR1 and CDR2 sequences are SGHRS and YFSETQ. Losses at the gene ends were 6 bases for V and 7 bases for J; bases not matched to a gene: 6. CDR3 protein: CASTGGQNEAFF. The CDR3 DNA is TGCGCCAGCACCGGGGGACAGAATGAAGCTTTCTTT.

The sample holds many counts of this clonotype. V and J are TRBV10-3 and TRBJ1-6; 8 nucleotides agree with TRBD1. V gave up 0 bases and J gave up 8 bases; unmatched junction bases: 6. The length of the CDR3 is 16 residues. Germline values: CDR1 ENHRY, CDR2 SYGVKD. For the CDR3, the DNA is TGTGCCATCAGTGAGTCGATGACAGGGGATCATTCACCCCTCCACTTT. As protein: CAISESMTGDHSPLHF.

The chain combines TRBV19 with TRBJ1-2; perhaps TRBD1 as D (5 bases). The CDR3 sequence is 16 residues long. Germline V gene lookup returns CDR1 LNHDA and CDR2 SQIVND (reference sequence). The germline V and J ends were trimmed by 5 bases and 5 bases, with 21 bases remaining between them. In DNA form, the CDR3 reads TGTGCCAGTAGTGTGACCGGGACCCAGAGTTGGTATGGCTACACCTTC. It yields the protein CASSVTGTQSWYGYTF.

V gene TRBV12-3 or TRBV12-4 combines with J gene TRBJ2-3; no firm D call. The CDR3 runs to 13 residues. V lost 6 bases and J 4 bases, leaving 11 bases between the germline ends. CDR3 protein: CASSPRLADTQYF. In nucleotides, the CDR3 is TGTGCCAGCAGCCCTCGGCTAGCAGATACGCAGTATTTT.

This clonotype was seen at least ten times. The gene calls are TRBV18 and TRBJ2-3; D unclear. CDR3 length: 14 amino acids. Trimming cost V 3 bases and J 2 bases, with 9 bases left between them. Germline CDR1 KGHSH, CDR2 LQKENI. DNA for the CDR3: TGTGCCAGCTCACCTCAGCGCCTCACAGATACGCAGTATTTT. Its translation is CASSPQRLTDTQYF. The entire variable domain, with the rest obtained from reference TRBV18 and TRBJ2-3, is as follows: NAGVMQNPRHLVRRRGQEARLRCSPMKGHSHVYWYRQLPEEGLKFMVYLQKENIIDESGMPKERFSAEFPKEGPSILRIQQVVRGDSAAYFCASSPQRLTDTQYFGPGTRLTVL.

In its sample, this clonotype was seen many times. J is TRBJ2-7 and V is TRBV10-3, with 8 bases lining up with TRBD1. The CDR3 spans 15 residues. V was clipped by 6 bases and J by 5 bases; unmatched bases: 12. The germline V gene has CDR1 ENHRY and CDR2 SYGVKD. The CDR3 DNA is TGTGCCATCAGGGGTGGGGACAGGAACCCCCACGAGCAGTACTTC. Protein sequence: CAIRGGDRNPHEQYF.

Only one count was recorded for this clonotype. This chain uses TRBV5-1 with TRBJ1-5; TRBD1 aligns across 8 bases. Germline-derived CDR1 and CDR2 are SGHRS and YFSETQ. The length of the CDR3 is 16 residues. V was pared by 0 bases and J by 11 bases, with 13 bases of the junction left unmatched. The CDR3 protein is CASSLGDRGWGEAQHF. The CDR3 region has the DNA TGCGCCAGCAGCTTGGGAGACAGGGGATGGGGGGAAGCCCAGCATTTT.

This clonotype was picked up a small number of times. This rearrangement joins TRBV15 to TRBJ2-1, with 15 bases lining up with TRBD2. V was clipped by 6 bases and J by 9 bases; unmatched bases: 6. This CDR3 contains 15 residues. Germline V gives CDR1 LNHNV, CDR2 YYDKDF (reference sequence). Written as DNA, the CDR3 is TGTGCCACCAGACCGGGACTAGCGGGGGGAGGTGAGCAGTTCTTC. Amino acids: CATRPGLAGGGEQFF.

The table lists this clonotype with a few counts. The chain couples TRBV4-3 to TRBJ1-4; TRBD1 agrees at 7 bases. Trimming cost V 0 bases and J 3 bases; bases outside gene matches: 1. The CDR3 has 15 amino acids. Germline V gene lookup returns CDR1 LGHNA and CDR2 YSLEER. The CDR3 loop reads CASSQDQGANEKLFF. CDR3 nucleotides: TGCGCCAGCAGCCAAGACCAGGGGGCTAATGAAAAACTGTTTTTT.

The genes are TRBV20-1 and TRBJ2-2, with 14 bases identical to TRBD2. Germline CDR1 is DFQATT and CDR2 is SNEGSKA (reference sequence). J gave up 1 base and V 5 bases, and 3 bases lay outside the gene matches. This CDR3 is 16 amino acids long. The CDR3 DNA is TGCAGTGCTTGGACTAGCGGGGGGCTGAACACCGGGGAGCTGTTTTTT. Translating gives CSAWTSGGLNTGELFF.